This T cell receptor beta chain is drawn from a study of human thymus T cells. With respect to this clone: Its specificity is unknown.

Libraries were prepared by immunoSEQ multiplex PCR; TCRdb keeps only in-frame clonotypes and omits some of them. The table has about 78,000 clones, around 96% seen once. The CDR3 has 13 residues. Germline CDR1 and CDR2: MGHDK and SYGVNS. Trimming stripped 7 bases from V and 4 bases from J, with 14 bases between. Surgeons resected thymus tissue during corrective heart surgery. The donor group consisted of healthy Finnish infants who were having corrective surgery for congenital heart defects. Study-wide results and limits: V and J gene usage appeared biased in thymic and blood repertoires. Highly overlapping thymic repertoires in unrelated individuals were reported by related research.

Sequenced input: thymus tissue. V is TRBV25-1 and J is TRBJ2-7, with D possibly TRBD1 on 5 matching bases. The clonotype originates from a boy under three years old with a congenital heart defect but otherwise immunologically healthy. The CDR3 nucleotides are TGTGCCAGCACCCCCATGGGGCGGTACGAGCAGTACTTC. Its translation is CASTPMGRYEQYF.